This T cell receptor (beta chain) was documented in a study of blood T cells in healthy people across ages (dated by TCRdb to the mid-2010s). With respect to the entire study: In model experiments, template switching captured roughly one uniquely barcoded TCR beta cDNA molecule for every two T cells. Donors of different ages were randomly distributed across sequencing lanes to avoid experimental bias. Two additional independent replicas of 1 million unique cDNA reads from the same blood draw were analyzed for two donors (one aged 18 to 29 and one aged 80 or older). Donors were grouped into four age groups: young (average 16 years), middle-aged (39), aged (roughly 67) and long-lived (roughly 80). The study measured age-related changes in TCR beta repertoire diversity using deep sequencing normalized with unique cDNA molecular identifiers. Study-level results and caveats: There was a strong correlation between observed TCR beta diversity and the percentage of naive T cells measured by flow cytometry. Compared with the aged group, more naive CD4+ T cells, fewer expanded clones and increased TCR diversity were shown by the long-lived group, suggesting age selection. Since profiling was done on bulk unsorted PBMCs, naive and antigen-experienced compartments could not be conclusively compared. Because the CMV infection status of the donors was unknown, age-related changes in expanded clonotypes may potentially have been confounded. Estimates of total diversity based on one million sequenced T cells were regarded as lower bounds and as underestimates. Observed TCR beta diversity per million T cells fell roughly linearly with age, and a significant reduction was already apparent by age about 43.

The donors were 40 or so Caucasian individuals from Russia, aged 6 to 90 years, who were systemically healthy. Each donor gave roughly 9 milliliters of peripheral blood, drawn into EDTA-treated Vacutainer tubes. Ficoll-Paque density-gradient centrifugation was used to isolate PBMCs, with at least 7 million obtained per sample. Total RNA, at least 5 micrograms per sample, was extracted from PBMCs with Trizol reagent. Naive CD45RAhigh/CD27high T cell percentages were measured by flow cytometry on a PBMC aliquot from every donor. The CDR3 contains 16 residues, cysteine and phenylalanine counted. Only the CDR3 DNA is retained, 48 bases long and in frame from the first base. CDR1 SGHAT and CDR2 FQNNGV were looked up in the germline V gene. The germline V end is reduced by 5 bases and the J end by 4 bases; junction bases left unmatched: 9. The library was prepared using 5' RACE. Instrument used: Illumina HiSeq 2500. A second PCR of roughly 6 to 11 cycles was run with a J-beta primer mix and a sample-barcoded 5' primer. A template-switch 5' adaptor carrying 12 random nucleotides introduced a unique molecular identifier onto each TCR beta cDNA molecule. Each sample yielded at least 3 million CDR3-containing paired-end reads. First-strand cDNA synthesis was performed from all RNA using the Mint cDNA synthesis kit, with priming by a TRBC-specific oligonucleotide. After uracil-DNA glycosylase treatment, a first 18-cycle PCR used universal primers M1SS and BC2_uni_R on all cDNA. The authors' analysis ran thus. For normalization, 1 million high-quality reads, each with a distinct molecular identifier, were randomly selected from each sample. Instead of being binned into consensus sequences, reads that shared molecular identifiers were thrown out. CDR3 identification, clonotype clustering and error correction used MiTCR with a Q25 quality threshold and the strictest error-elimination algorithm. Lower-bound total TCR beta diversity was estimated with a nonparametric unseen species model using Euler transformation. TCRdb cleaned the public reads at Q25 with fastp, built clones with MiXCR and kept in-frame beta chains. Every entry covers one CDR3 protein and lists the most common genes and DNA from its rows. The V and J calls and clone size come from TCRdb's table, not from the authors' own analysis. Recorded for this sample are 890,000 or so distinct CDR3 sequences; roughly 60% of them occurred a single time. Around 30% of the sample goes to the ten largest clones.

In the case of this clonotype: The antigen it recognizes is unknown. Base qualities are not at hand, and no much larger clone is one base apart.

The sequence was obtained from a man younger than 40 in good health. Recombination connected TRBV11-2 to TRBJ2-5; 11 bases in the middle match TRBD2. The sample consisted of blood. The nucleotides are TGTGCCAGCAGCCCCACCCTAGCGGGGGGCCCAGAGACCCAGTACTTC. The translation is CASSPTLAGGPETQYF.